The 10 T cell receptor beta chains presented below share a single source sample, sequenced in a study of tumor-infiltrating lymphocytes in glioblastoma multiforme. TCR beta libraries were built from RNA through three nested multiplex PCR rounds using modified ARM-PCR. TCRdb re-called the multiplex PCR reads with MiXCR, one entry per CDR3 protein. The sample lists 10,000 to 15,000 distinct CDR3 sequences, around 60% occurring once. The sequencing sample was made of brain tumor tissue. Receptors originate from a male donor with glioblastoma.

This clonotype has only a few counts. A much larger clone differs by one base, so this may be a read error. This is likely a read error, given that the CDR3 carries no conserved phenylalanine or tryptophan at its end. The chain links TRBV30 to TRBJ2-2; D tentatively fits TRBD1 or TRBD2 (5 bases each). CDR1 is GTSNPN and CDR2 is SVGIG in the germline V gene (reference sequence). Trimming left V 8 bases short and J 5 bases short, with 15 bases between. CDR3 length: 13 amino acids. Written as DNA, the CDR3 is TGTGCCAGGGACGAAAGCTGGACCGGGGAGCTGTTTCTT. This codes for CARDESWTGELFL.

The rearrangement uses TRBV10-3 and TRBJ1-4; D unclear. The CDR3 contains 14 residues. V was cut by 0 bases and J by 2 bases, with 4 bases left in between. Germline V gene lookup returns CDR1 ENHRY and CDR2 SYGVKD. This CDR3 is CAISESSTNEKLFF. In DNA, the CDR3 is TGTGCCATCAGTGAGTCTTCGACTAATGAAAAACTGTTTTTT.

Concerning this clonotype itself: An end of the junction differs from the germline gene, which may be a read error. The CDR3 nucleotides read TGTGCCAGCGGCTCAGGACAGGTCTATGGCTACATCTTC. Translated: CASGSGQVYGYIF. This rearrangement joins TRBV28 to TRBJ1-2; 7 nucleotides match TRBD1. The CDR3 extends over 13 amino acids. CDR1 is MDHEN and CDR2 is SYDVKM in the germline V gene.

CDR3 DNA sequence: TGTGCCAGCAGCCCGACAGGGGGCAACCAAGAGACCCAGTACTTC. It encodes CASSPTGGNQETQYF. This chain connects TRBV5-6 to TRBJ2-5; the match to TRBD1 covers 10 bases. Germline values: CDR1 SGHDT, CDR2 YYEEEE. The ends lost 4 bases at V and 0 bases at J; junction bases unmatched: 3. The CDR3 has 15 amino acids.

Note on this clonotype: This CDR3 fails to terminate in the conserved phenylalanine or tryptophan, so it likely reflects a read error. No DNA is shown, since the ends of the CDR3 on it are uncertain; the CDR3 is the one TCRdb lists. The CDR3 sequence: CSVETGDTETFI. The V call is TRBV29-1, the J call TRBJ1-1; the D call of TRBD1 is as the table states it, not checked on the DNA. The CDR3 is 12 residues long, counting both termini. The germline CDR1 and CDR2 sequences are SQVTM and ANQGSEA.

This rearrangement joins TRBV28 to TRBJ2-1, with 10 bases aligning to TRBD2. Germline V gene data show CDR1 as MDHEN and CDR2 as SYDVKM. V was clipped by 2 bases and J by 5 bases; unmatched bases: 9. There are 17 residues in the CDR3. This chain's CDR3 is CASSLDLEAGGDNEQFF. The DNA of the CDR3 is TGTGCCAGCAGTTTAGATCTCGAAGCGGGAGGGGACAATGAGCAGTTCTTC. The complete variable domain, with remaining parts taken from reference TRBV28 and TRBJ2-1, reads DVKVTQSSRYLVKRTGEKVFLECVQDMDHENMFWYRQDPGLGLRLIYFSYDVKMKEKGDIPEGYSVSREKKERFSLILESASTNQTSMYLCASSLDLEAGGDNEQFFGPGTRLTVL.

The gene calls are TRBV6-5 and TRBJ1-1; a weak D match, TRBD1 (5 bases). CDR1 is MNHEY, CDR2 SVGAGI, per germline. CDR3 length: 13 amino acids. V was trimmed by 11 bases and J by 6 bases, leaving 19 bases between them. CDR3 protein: CAAFSGAASEAFF. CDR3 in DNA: TGTGCCGCCTTCAGTGGGGCAGCCTCTGAAGCTTTCTTT.

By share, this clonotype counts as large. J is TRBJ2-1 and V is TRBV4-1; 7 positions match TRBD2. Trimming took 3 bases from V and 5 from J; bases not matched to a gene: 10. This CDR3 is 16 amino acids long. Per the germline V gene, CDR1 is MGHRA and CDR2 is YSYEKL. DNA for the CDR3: TGCGCCAGCAGCCACCCCTCGGCGGGAGCCCACAATGAGCAGTTCTTC. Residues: CASSHPSAGAHNEQFF.

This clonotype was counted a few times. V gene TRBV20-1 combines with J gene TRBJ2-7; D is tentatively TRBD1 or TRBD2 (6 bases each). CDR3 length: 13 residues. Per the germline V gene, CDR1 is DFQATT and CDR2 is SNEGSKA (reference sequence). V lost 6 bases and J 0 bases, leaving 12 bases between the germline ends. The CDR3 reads CSAGGGISYEQYF. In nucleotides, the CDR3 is TGCAGTGCGGGGGGCGGGATCTCCTACGAGCAGTACTTC.

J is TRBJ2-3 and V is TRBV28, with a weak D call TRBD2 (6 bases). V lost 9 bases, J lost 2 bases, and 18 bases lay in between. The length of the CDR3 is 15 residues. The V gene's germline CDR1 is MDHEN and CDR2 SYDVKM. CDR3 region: CASSPPSDLTDTQYF. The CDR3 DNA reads TGTGCCAGTAGTCCCCCTAGCGACCTCACAGATACGCAGTATTTT.